The clone carrying this TCR beta chain showed up many times. Its target is unknown. This entry is derived from a study of blood T cells in healthy people across ages. Isolated PBMCs totaled at least 6.5 million in each sample. For the second PCR, which ran for roughly 7 to 11 cycles, a sample-barcoded 5' primer and a J-beta primer mix were used. Tags on each cDNA molecule came from a template-switch adaptor with 12 random nucleotides. Per sample, CDR3-containing paired-end reads numbered at least 3 million. From the 5' RACE reads, TCRdb called clonotypes with MiXCR, one entry per CDR3 protein. There are roughly 650,000 distinct CDR3 sequences in the sample; about 32% occur only once, and about 16% lies in the top ten. The V segment lost 5 bases and the J segment 6 bases; nucleotides outside the gene matches: 12. The CDR3 sequence is 15 residues long. CDR1 is MNHNY, CDR2 SVGAGI, per germline (reference sequence).

Regarding the study as a whole: When one million T cells were used, diversity estimates were thought to be underestimates.

This clonotype originated in a woman at least 80 years old in good health. The chain links TRBV6-6 to TRBJ2-7; 8 nucleotides align to TRBD1. Sample: blood. The CDR3 spells CASSARGPGSTEQYF. Written as DNA, the CDR3 is TGTGCCAGCAGTGCCAGGGGGCCGGGATCGACCGAGCAGTACTTC.